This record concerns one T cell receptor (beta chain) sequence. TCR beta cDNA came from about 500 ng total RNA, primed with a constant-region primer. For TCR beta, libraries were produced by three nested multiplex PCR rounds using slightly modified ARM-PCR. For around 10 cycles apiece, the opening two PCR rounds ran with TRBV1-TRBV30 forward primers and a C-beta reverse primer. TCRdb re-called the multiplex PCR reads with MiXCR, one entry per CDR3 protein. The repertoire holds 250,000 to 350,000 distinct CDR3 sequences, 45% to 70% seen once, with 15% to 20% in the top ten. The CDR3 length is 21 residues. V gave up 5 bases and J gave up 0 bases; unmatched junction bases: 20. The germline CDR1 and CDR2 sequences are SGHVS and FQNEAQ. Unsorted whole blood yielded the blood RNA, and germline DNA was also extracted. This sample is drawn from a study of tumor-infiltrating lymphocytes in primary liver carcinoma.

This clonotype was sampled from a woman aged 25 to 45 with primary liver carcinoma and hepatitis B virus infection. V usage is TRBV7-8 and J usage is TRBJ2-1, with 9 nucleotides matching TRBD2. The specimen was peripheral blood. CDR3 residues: CASSRQRTGDISGSSYNEQFF. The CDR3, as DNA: TGTGCCAGCAGCCGTCAGAGGACAGGAGATATTAGCGGGAGCTCCTACAATGAGCAGTTCTTC.